The rows below give T cell receptor beta chains drawn from one sample of a study of CD8 T cells in ankylosing spondylitis. In TCRdb, the 5' RACE reads were re-called with MiXCR into one record per CDR3 protein. The table has around 330,000 distinct CDR3 sequences, more than 9% seen once; the top ten hold roughly 9%. Sequencing used blood, either unsorted or a sorted T cell fraction (not recorded which). The receptors here all came from a female donor with ankylosing spondylitis or in good health (not recorded which). CDR3s include the opening cysteine and the closing phenylalanine or tryptophan. The D gene is left open where the match is weak. Some rows have no size entry. The others give once, few or many, or a class for an expanded clone.

TRBV28	TRBJ2-5	.	.	TGTGCCAGCAGTTTCGTCGCAGGTGGACAAGAGACCCAGTACTTC	CASSFVAGGQETQYF
TRBV5-1	TRBJ1-5	many	.	TGCGCCAGCAGCTTGGGGTTCGATCAGCCCCAGCATTTT	CASSLGFDQPQHF
TRBV11-2	TRBJ2-2	many	.	TGTGCCAGCAGCTCCACCTTTGGGGACATAATAACGAACACCGGGGAGCTGTTTTTT	CASSSTFGDIITNTGELFF
TRBV20-1	TRBJ2-1	few	.	TGCAGTGCCCTTCGGACCAGGGTCAATGAGCAGTTCTTC	CSALRTRVNEQFF
TRBV7-2	TRBJ1-2	few	.	TGTGCCAGCAGTCTCGACAGATCTAACTATGGCTACACCTTC	CASSLDRSNYGYTF
TRBV28	TRBJ2-3	many	.	TGTGCCAGCACCCGCAGTATGGATACGCAGTATTTT	CASTRSMDTQYF
TRBV7-6	TRBJ2-2	many	.	TGTGCCAGCAGCTCCTCGGGCCACAGGGTCCTCGGGGAGCTGTTTTTT	CASSSSGHRVLGELFF
TRBV18	TRBJ1-5	.	.	TGTGCCAGCTCACCAGTAATGAATCAGCCCCAGCATTTT	CASSPVMNQPQHF
TRBV5-6	TRBJ2-1	.	TRBD1	TGTGCCAGCAGCTTTTCCAGGACAGGGGGTTTATACAATGAGCAGTTCTTC	CASSFSRTGGLYNEQFF
TRBV21-1	TRBJ2-3	few	.	TGTGCCAGCAGCAAAGCTAAGGAGCACCAATCAGATCCCACAGATACGCAGTATTTT	CASSKAKEHQSDPTDTQYF
TRBV27	TRBJ2-7	many	.	TGTGCCAGCAGTCGGGACGGGACTTCCTACGAGCAGTACTTC	CASSRDGTSYEQYF